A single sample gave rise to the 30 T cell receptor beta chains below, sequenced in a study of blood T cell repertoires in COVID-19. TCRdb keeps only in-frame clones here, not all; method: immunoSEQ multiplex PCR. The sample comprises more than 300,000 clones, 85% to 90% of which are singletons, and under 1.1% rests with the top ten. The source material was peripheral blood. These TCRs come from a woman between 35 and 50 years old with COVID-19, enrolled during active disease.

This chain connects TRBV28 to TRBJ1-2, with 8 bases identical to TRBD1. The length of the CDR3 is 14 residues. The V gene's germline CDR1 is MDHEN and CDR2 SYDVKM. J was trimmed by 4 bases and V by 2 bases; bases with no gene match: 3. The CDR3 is CASSLGTGTYGYTF. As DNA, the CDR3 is TGTGCCAGCAGTTTAGGGACAGGAACCTATGGCTACACCTTC.

In DNA form, the CDR3 reads TGTGCCAGCAGCTTGGGACAAGGACCCAATCAGCCCCAGCATTTT. It specifies CASSLGQGPNQPQHF. The genes are TRBV7-2 and TRBJ1-5; weak D call: TRBD1 (6 bases). Germline V gene data show CDR1 as SGHTA and CDR2 as FQGNSA. Trimming left V 3 bases short and J 3 bases short, with 12 bases between. This CDR3 is 15 amino acids long.

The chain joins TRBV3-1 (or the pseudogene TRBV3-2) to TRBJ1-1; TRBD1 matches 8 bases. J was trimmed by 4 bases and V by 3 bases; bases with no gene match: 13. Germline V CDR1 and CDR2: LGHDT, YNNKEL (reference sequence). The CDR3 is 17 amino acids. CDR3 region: CASSQAGTGPLGTEAFF. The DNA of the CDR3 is TGTGCCAGCAGCCAGGCCGGGACAGGACCCCTGGGCACTGAAGCTTTCTTT.

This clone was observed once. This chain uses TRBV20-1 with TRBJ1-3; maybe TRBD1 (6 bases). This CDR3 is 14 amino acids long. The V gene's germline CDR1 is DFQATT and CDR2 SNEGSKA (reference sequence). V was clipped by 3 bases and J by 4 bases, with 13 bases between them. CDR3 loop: CSASTGSLGNTIYF. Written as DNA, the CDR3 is TGCAGTGCTAGTACAGGGTCATTGGGAAACACCATATATTTT.

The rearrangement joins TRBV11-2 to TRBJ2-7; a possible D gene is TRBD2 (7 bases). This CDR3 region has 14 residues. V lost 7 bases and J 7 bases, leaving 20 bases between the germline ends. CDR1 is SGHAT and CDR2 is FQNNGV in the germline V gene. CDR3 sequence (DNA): TGTGCCAGCACCAGGGCGGGGGCAGTGGGGGAGCAGTACTTC. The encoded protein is CASTRAGAVGEQYF. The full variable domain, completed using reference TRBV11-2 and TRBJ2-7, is EAGVAQSPRYKIIEKRQSVAFWCNPISGHATLYWYQQILGQGPKLLIQFQNNGVVDDSQLPKDRFSAERLKGVDSTLKIQPAKLEDSAVYLCASTRAGAVGEQYFGPGTRLTVT.

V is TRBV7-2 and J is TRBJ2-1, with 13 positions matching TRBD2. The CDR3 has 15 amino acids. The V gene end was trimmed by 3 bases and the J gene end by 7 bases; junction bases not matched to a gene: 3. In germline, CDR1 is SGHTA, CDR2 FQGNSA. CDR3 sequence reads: CASSFTSGGANEQFF. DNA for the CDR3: TGTGCCAGCAGCTTCACTAGCGGGGGGGCGAATGAGCAGTTCTTC. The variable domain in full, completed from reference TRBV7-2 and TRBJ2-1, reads GAGVSQSPSNKVTEKGKDVELRCDPISGHTALYWYRQSLGQGLEFLIYFQGNSAPDKSGLPSDRFSAERTGGSVSTLTIQRTQQEDSAVYLCASSFTSGGANEQFFGPGTRLTVL.

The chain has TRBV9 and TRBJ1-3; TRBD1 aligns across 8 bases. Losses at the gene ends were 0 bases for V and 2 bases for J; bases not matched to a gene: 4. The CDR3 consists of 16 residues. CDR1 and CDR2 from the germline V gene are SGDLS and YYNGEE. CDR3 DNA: TGTGCCAGCAGCGTAGGGACAGGGAGAGCTGGAAACACCATATATTTT. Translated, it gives CASSVGTGRAGNTIYF.

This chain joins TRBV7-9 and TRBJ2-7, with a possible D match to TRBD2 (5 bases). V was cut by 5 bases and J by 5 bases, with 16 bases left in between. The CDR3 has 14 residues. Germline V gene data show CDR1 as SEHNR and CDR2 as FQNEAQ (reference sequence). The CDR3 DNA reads TGTGCCAGCAGCCGCGGCGTGGAGGTCGACGAGCAGTACTTC. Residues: CASSRGVEVDEQYF.

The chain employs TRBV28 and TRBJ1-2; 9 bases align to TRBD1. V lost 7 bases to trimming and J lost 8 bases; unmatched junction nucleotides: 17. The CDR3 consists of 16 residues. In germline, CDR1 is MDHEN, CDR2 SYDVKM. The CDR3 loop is CASTWIRSQGARGYTF. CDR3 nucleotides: TGTGCCAGCACCTGGATAAGGTCACAGGGGGCTAGGGGCTACACCTTC.

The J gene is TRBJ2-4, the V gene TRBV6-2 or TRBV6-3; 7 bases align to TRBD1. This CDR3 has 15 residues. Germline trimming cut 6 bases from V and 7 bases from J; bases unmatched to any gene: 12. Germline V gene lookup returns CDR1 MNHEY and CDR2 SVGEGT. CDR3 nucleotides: TGTGCCAGCAGCCAGGTGAGGGGGCAAGCGAACATTCAGTACTTC. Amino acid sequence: CASSQVRGQANIQYF.

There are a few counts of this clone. The CDR3 loop reads CASSIKIGRIGGEKLFF. The CDR3 DNA reads TGTGCCAGTAGTATAAAAATAGGAAGGATCGGAGGTGAAAAACTGTTTTTT. V and J are TRBV19 and TRBJ1-4; no clear D. The CDR3 consists of 17 residues. CDR1 and CDR2 from the germline V gene are LNHDA and SQIVND (reference sequence). V was pared by 2 bases and J by 7 bases, with 20 bases between.

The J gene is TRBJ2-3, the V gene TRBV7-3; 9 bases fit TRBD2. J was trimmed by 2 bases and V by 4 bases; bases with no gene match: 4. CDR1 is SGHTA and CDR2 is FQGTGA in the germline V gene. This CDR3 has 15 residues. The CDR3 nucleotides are TGTGCCAGCAGCTCATTAGCGGGAGTCACAGATACGCAGTATTTT. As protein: CASSSLAGVTDTQYF.

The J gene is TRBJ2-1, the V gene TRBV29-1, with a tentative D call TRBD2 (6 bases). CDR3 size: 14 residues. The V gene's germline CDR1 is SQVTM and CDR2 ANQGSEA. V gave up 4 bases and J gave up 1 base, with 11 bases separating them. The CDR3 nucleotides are TGCAGCGTTGGTGGCGGGGAGTCCTACAATGAGCAGTTCTTC. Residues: CSVGGGESYNEQFF.

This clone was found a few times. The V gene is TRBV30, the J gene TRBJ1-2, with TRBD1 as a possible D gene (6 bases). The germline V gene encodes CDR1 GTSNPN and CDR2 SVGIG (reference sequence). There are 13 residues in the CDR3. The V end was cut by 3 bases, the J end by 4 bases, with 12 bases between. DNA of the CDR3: TGTGCCTGGAGCGTACAGGGACCCTATGGCTACACCTTC. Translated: CAWSVQGPYGYTF.

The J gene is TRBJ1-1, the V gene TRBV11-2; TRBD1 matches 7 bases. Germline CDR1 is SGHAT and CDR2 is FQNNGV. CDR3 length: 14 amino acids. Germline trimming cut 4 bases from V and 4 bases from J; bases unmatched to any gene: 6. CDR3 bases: TGTGCCAGCAGCTCAGGACAGGTTTTCACTGAAGCTTTCTTT. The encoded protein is CASSSGQVFTEAFF.

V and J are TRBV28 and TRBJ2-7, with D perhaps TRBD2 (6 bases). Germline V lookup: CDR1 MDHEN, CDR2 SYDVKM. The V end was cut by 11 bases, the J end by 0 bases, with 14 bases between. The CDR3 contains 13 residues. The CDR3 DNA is TGTGCCGGCTCCTCGGGACTCTCCTACGAGCAGTACTTC. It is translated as CAGSSGLSYEQYF.

The CDR3 sequence is CASSRRTGRNTEAFF. The CDR3 DNA reads as TGTGCCAGCAGCAGGAGGACAGGGAGGAACACTGAAGCTTTCTTT. This chain uses TRBV5-4 with TRBJ1-1; 8 bases are a match to TRBD1. The germline V gene has CDR1 SGHNT and CDR2 YYREEE (reference sequence). The CDR3 is 15 amino acids. V gave up 4 bases and J gave up 1 base; unmatched junction bases: 6.

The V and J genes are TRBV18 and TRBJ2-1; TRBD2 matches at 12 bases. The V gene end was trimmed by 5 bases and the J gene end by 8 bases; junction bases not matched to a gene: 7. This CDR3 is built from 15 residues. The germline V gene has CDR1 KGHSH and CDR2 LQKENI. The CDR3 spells CASSRGLAGMDEQFF. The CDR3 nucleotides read TGTGCCAGCTCAAGAGGACTAGCGGGAATGGATGAGCAGTTCTTC. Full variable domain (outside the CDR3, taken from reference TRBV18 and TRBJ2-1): NAGVMQNPRHLVRRRGQEARLRCSPMKGHSHVYWYRQLPEEGLKFMVYLQKENIIDESGMPKERFSAEFPKEGPSILRIQQVVRGDSAAYFCASSRGLAGMDEQFFGPGTRLTVL.

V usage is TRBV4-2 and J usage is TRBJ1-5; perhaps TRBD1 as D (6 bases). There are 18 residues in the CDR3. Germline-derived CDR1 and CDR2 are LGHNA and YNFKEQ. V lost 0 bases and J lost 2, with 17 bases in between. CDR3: CASSQDFRGIMGNQPQHF. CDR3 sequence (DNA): TGTGCCAGCAGCCAAGATTTCAGGGGAATAATGGGCAATCAGCCCCAGCATTTT.

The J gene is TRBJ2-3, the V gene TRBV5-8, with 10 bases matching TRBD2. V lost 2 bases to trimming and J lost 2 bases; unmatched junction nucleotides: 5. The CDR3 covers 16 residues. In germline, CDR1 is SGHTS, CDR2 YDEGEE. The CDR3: CASSLAGGYNTDTQYF. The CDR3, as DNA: TGTGCCAGCAGCTTAGCGGGGGGGTACAACACAGATACGCAGTATTTT.

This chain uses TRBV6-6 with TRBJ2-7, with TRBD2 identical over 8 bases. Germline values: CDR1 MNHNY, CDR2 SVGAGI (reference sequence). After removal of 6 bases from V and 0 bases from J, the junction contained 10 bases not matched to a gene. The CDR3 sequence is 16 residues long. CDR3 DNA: TGTGCCAGCAGCCCGGGGGGGGGCGTAAGCTCCTACGAGCAGTACTTC. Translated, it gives CASSPGGGVSSYEQYF.

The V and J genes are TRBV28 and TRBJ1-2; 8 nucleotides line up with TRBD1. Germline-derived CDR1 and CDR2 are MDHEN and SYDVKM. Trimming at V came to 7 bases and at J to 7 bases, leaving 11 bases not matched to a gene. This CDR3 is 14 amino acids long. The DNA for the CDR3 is TGTGCCAGCACCTCTGACAGGGGCGGTCGTGGCTACACCTTC. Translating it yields CASTSDRGGRGYTF.

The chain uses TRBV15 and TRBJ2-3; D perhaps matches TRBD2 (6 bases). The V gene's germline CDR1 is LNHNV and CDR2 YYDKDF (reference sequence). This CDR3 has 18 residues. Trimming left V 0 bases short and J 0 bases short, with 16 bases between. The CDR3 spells CATSRELSSGTSTDTQYF. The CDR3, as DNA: TGTGCCACCAGCAGAGAATTGTCCTCAGGGACTAGCACAGATACGCAGTATTTT.

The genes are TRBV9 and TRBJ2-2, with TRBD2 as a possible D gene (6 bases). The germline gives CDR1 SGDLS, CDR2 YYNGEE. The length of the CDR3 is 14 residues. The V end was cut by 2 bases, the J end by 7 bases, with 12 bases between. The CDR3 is CASSVGGAGGELFF. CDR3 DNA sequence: TGTGCCAGCAGCGTCGGCGGGGCGGGCGGGGAGCTGTTTTTT.

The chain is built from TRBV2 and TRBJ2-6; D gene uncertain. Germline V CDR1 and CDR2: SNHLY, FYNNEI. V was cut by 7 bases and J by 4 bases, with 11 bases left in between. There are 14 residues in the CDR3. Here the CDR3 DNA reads TGTGCCAGCACCTCGCCAGGAGGGGCCAACGTCCTGACTTTC. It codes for CASTSPGGANVLTF.

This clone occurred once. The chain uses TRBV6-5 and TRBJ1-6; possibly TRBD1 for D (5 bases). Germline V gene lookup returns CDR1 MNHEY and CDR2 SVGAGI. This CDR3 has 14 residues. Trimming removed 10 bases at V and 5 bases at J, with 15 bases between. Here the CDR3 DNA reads TGTGCCACCAGGGCGGGGCAAAATAATTCACCCCTCCACTTT. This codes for CATRAGQNNSPLHF.

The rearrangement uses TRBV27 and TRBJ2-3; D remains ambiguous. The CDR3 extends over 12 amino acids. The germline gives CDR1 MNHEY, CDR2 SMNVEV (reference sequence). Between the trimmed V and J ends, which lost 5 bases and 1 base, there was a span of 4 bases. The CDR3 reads CASSRGTDTQYF. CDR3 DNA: TGTGCCAGCAGTCGAGGCACAGATACGCAGTATTTT.

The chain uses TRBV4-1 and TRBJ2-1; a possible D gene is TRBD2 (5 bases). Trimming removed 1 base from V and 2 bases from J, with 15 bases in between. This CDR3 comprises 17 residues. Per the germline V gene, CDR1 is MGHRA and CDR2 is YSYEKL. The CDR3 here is CASSQVGGGGPYNEQFF. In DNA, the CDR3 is TGCGCCAGCAGCCAAGTCGGAGGAGGTGGCCCCTACAATGAGCAGTTCTTC.

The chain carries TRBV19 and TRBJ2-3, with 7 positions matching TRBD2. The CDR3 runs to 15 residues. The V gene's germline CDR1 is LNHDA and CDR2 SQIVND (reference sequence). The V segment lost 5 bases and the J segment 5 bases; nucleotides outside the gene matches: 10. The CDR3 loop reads CASSQSAGDIDTQYF. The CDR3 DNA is TGTGCCAGTAGTCAGTCGGCGGGGGATATAGATACGCAGTATTTT. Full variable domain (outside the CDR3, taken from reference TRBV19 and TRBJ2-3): DGGITQSPKYLFRKEGQNVTLSCEQNLNHDAMYWYRQDPGQGLRLIYYSQIVNDFQKGDIAEGYSVSREKKESFPLTVTSAQKNPTAFYLCASSQSAGDIDTQYFGPGTRLTVL.

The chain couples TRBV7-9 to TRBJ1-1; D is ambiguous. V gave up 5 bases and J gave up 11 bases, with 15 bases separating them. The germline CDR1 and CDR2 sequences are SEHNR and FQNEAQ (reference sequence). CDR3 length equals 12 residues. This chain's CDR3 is CASSALGLIAFF. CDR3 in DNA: TGTGCCAGCAGCGCCCTCGGTCTCATCGCTTTCTTT.